This TCR beta chain is from a study of identical twins (dated by TCRdb to 2016 to 2017). Concerning the study at large: The study deep-sequenced TCR alpha and beta repertoires from monozygotic twins, unrelated adults of various ages and cord blood to test whether fetal clonotypes persist. To rule out contamination, replicate twin experiments were performed at different times with different library preparation protocols.

The library was produced with 5' RACE. For sequencing, an Illumina HiSeq 2000 was employed. A universal primer binding site was added through template switching, and the final cDNA carried a unique molecular identifier so that TCR cDNA molecules could be counted accurately. Specific primers in the conserved constant-segment region were used to synthesize first-strand cDNA for the TCR alpha and beta chains. To control for contamination, every cDNA library carried two barcodes: a SMART-Mk sample barcode plus Illumina barcodes. TruSeq adapter sequences and Illumina sample barcodes were added in two successive PCR steps. The Illumina HiSeq platform was used with custom primers to sequence TCR alpha and beta cDNA libraries. The original pipeline was this. MiGEC was used to process raw reads and extract unique molecular identifiers, and MiXCR was used to find CDR3 positions. For each individual, recombination models were inferred using an EM algorithm with the repgenHMM and IGoR tools. Shared clonotype analysis was performed with the tcR package in R, normalizing sharing by the product of cloneset sizes. Out-of-frame nonproductive sequences were analyzed to study raw recombination free of thymic and clonal selection effects. TCRdb reprocessing: public reads trimmed at Q25 with fastp, clones called with MiXCR, in-frame beta chains kept. Every entry covers one CDR3 protein and lists the most common genes and DNA from its rows. TCRdb, rather than the study authors, made the V and J calls. The table for this sample lists hundreds of thousands of distinct CDR3 sequences; 8.6% of them were counted only once. The ten largest clones take up around 0.98% of the sample.

With respect to this clonotype: This receptor's antigen is unknown. No much larger clone is present one base from it, and per-base qualities are unavailable.

Looking up the germline V gene yields CDR1 SQVTM and CDR2 ANQGSEA. The CDR3 measures 14 amino acids from cysteine to phenylalanine. Just the 42-base CDR3 DNA is kept, in frame starting at base 1. V lost 5 bases and J lost 2 bases, and the count of bases not matched to a germline gene is 4. On the study overall, not on this receptor specifically: Zero-insertion analyses could be partly confounded by invariant T cells such as MAIT and iNKT, though diverse VJ usage argued against such confounding for most clonotypes. The excess sharing between twins in beta out-of-frame sequences was weaker because fewer shared sequences reduced the signal-to-noise ratio. In monozygotic twins, recombination models systematically underestimated out-of-frame TCR alpha sharing, but the models matched the sharing seen between unrelated individuals. Out-of-frame TCR alpha sequences shared between twins showed an excess of low generation-probability sequences compared with coincidental sharing between unrelated individuals. Abundant cord blood beta clonotypes carried fewer insertions; young adult naive repertoires showed a weaker similar trend, while memory repertoires showed none. Because the same donors could not be followed over many years, conclusions were based on cross-sectional statistical analysis.

Every donor was a healthy Caucasian. The twin cohort comprised three pairs of female monozygotic twins, all aged roughly 18 to 29 years. RNA for TCR libraries was isolated from peripheral blood mononuclear cells. These data are also associated with another study on yellow fever vaccine responses in identical twins. Reported in the second study: The T cell response to vaccination in identical twins was reported by the authors to appear partly convergent and partly personalized. In identical twins, the study followed T cell clones that responded to the vaccine with precision.

This clonotype was obtained from a woman aged 18-29 years in good health. The sequencing input was PBMCs. The chain uses TRBV29-1 and TRBJ2-1; the junction holds 9 bases that match TRBD1. The nucleotide sequence is TGCAGCGTTTCCGGGACAGGGACCTACAATGAGCAGTTCTTC. This translates into CSVSGTGTYNEQFF.